The sequence of this T cell receptor beta chain was determined in a study of metastatic and nonmetastatic thyroid tumors. TCRdb re-called the PCR reads via MiXCR. The sample includes 7,500 to 8,500 clones, about 23% of them seen just once. Germline CDR1 is LGHDT and CDR2 is YNNKEL (reference sequence). Trimming left V 1 base short and J 5 bases short, with 12 bases between. The CDR3 is 16 amino acids. Study outcomes and limitations: In blood and tumor, TCR beta diversity was reportedly significantly higher in malignant thyroid tumors than in benign nodules.

This clone has ten or more counts. Its specificity is not known. This sample also contains other DNA sequences that code for the same CDR3. Prior to thyroid surgery, none of the patients had received any treatment. V usage is TRBV3-1 and J usage is TRBJ1-6; D might be TRBD1 (5 bases). This receptor was taken from a female donor with papillary thyroid cancer or a benign thyroid nodule (not recorded which). Some clones in this sample may be carry-over from other donors' samples. The material sequenced was tumor tissue. DNA of the CDR3: TGTGCCAGCAGCCAAGGCGGGGTAGGGGATAATTCACCCCTCCACTTT. Its translation is CASSQGGVGDNSPLHF.